A single sample gave rise to the 13 T cell receptor beta chains below, sequenced in a study of T cell repertoires in cytomegalovirus infection (dated by TCRdb to between 2019 and 2020). The label giving this sample's treatment or condition can be read as: in vitro stimulation with specific CMV peptide epitopes to enrich CMV-specific T cells. Sequencing used an Illumina HiSeq 1500. Using fastp at Q25 and MiXCR, TCRdb reprocessed the public reads and kept productive beta chains. Rows are combined by CDR3 protein, so each entry shows the most common genes and DNA. The sample profile shows roughly 730,000 distinct CDR3 sequences; around 31% of them were found once. The top ten clonotypes cover over 15% of the sample. For these receptors, no antigen is known. Sequences were derived from cultured PBMCs, sampled from culture after CMV antigen stimulation. All receptors derive from a human donor in good health (CMV status not recorded). Some clones in this sample may be carry-over from other donors' samples.

Only a few counts were recorded for this clonotype. The V gene is TRBV19, the J gene TRBJ2-3, with D unresolved. The CDR3 is made up of 16 amino acids. The germline V and J ends were trimmed by 4 bases and 0 bases, with 14 bases remaining between them. Germline CDR1 is LNHDA and CDR2 is SQIVND (reference sequence). In DNA form, the CDR3 reads TGTGCCAGTAGTAAACTCTCGGGCTCTAGCACAGATACGCAGTATTTT. Its protein product is CASSKLSGSSTDTQYF.

This clonotype was found a few times. Mismatch with germline at one junction end may stem from a read error. The chain links TRBV6-5 to TRBJ2-7, with TRBD2 matching 14 bases. Looked up from germline, CDR1 is MNHEY and CDR2 is SVGAGI. CDR3 length equals 11 residues. The DNA of the CDR3 is TGTGCCAGCAGGGGACTAGCGGGAGCTCGCTTC. Protein: CASRGLAGARF.

There are a few counts of this clonotype. The V gene is TRBV7-9, the J gene TRBJ2-7, with 9 bases that match TRBD1. There are 15 residues in the CDR3. Germline CDR1 reads SEHNR; CDR2 reads FQNEAQ (reference sequence). The J segment lost 5 bases and the V segment lost 5 bases, leaving 10 bases of the junction unmatched. This CDR3 is CASSPRGGQGHEQYF. The CDR3 bases are TGTGCCAGCAGCCCCCGGGGAGGACAGGGGCACGAGCAGTACTTC.

The V gene is TRBV19, the J gene TRBJ1-4, with D unclear. V was pared by 4 bases and J by 2 bases, with 8 bases between. The CDR3 sequence is 14 residues long. Germline lookup yields CDR1 LNHDA and CDR2 SQIVND (reference sequence). The CDR3 here is CASSTVSTNEKLFF. CDR3 coding DNA: TGTGCCAGTAGTACAGTCAGTACTAATGAAAAACTGTTTTTT.

V and J are TRBV20-1 and TRBJ2-3; D is ambiguous. The V end was cut by 4 bases, the J end by 4 bases, with 6 bases between. The CDR3 sequence is 11 residues long. Germline V gene data show CDR1 as DFQATT and CDR2 as SNEGSKA (reference sequence). CDR3 loop: CSATPSDTQYF. In DNA form, the CDR3 reads TGCAGTGCTACCCCCTCAGATACGCAGTATTTT.

In this sample, this clonotype turned up a few times. The V call is TRBV5-6, the J call TRBJ1-5; 9 bases fit TRBD1. The CDR3 consists of 15 residues. J gave up 6 bases and V 4 bases, and 8 bases lay outside the gene matches. Germline CDR1 and CDR2: SGHDT and YYEEEE. In DNA, the CDR3 is TGTGCCAGCAGCGCGGGGACAGGGCGGAGTCAGCCCCAGCATTTT. Translating gives CASSAGTGRSQPQHF. Supplemented by reference TRBV5-6 and TRBJ1-5, the full variable domain reads DAGVTQSPTHLIKTRGQQVTLRCSPKSGHDTVSWYQQALGQGPQFIFQYYEEEERQRGNFPDRFSGHQFPNYSSELNVNALLLGDSALYLCASSAGTGRSQPQHFGDGTRLSIL.

The chain has TRBV12-3 or TRBV12-4 and TRBJ1-2; D is uncertain. The CDR3 totals 12 residues. Trimming left V 9 bases short and J 3 bases short, with 11 bases between. In DNA form, the CDR3 reads TGTGCCAGTCAGAAGGGTGACTATGGCTACACCTTC. Translation gives CASQKGDYGYTF.

This chain uses TRBV5-1 with TRBJ1-1, with D unclear. Germline CDR1 and CDR2: SGHRS and YFSETQ. The CDR3 runs to 14 residues. V dropped 3 bases and J dropped 3 bases, with 12 bases sitting between them. The CDR3 loop reads CASSSSPDYTEAFF. The CDR3 nucleotides are TGCGCCAGCAGCTCCTCTCCTGACTACACTGAAGCTTTCTTT.

This clonotype was detected many times. The rearrangement joins TRBV7-2 to TRBJ2-7, with 14 bases fitting TRBD2. Per the germline V gene, CDR1 is SGHTA and CDR2 is FQGNSA. Trimming removed 5 bases from V and 9 bases from J; junction bases left unmatched: 9. The CDR3 contains 15 residues. The CDR3 here is CASSRPGLAGVGQYF. The CDR3 DNA is TGTGCCAGCAGCCGCCCGGGACTAGCGGGAGTCGGGCAGTACTTC.

This chain uses TRBV12-3 or TRBV12-4 with TRBJ1-5; 9 positions agree with TRBD1. Trimming cost V 6 bases and J 5 bases; bases outside gene matches: 5. This CDR3 is built from 14 residues. The CDR3 here is CASRVGQGYQPQHF. The CDR3 bases are TGTGCCAGCAGGGTGGGACAGGGCTATCAGCCCCAGCATTTT.

There are a few counts of this clonotype. The V call is TRBV12-3 or TRBV12-4, the J call TRBJ1-1; D call uncertain. Trimming took off 5 bases at V and 3 bases at J, with 10 bases between the two ends. The CDR3 extends over 13 amino acids. The CDR3 DNA follows: TGTGCCAGCAGTCAATACCAGGACACTGAAGCTTTCTTT. Translating it yields CASSQYQDTEAFF.

The rearrangement uses TRBV7-2 and TRBJ2-5; D possibly matches TRBD1 or TRBD2 (5 bases each). The V gene lost 4 bases and the J gene lost 5 bases, with 11 bases spanning the gap. Germline CDR1 and CDR2: SGHTA and FQGNSA. CDR3 length: 13 residues. Here the CDR3 reads CASSWGREETQYF. CDR3 in DNA: TGTGCCAGCAGCTGGGGCAGGGAGGAGACCCAGTACTTC. The full variable domain, in which reference TRBV7-2 and TRBJ2-5 provide the parts outside the CDR3, is GAGVSQSPSNKVTEKGKDVELRCDPISGHTALYWYRQSLGQGLEFLIYFQGNSAPDKSGLPSDRFSAERTGGSVSTLTIQRTQQEDSAVYLCASSWGREETQYFGPGTRLLVL.

This chain joins TRBV20-1 and TRBJ1-6; TRBD1 might be the D (5 bases). The ends were cut back, 6 bases at V and 5 bases at J, with 17 bases in the middle. There are 15 residues in the CDR3. Germline CDR1 and CDR2: DFQATT and SNEGSKA (reference sequence). The CDR3 coding sequence is TGCAGTGCCGCCGGGGGGGAGGGAGATAATTCACCCCTCCACTTT. It specifies CSAAGGEGDNSPLHF.